The source of this T cell receptor beta chain is a study of T cell responses to AZD1222 COVID-19 vaccine. Whole-study findings and limits: A rise in Spike-specific TCR breadth and depth followed two AZD1222 doses. Among vaccine-associated CD4 TCRs, coverage spanned spike, with dominance at 160-218 and 743-854.

Regarding this clone: The antigen remains undetermined.

The protocol was immunoSEQ multiplex PCR, while the TCRdb copy is restricted to in-frame clones and leaves out a portion. The top ten hold around 5.1% of the sample, which has over 110,000 clones, approximately 94% seen once. Germline V gives CDR1 ENHRY, CDR2 SYGVKD. The junction had 6 bases not matched to a gene; V was cut back by 11 bases and J by 2 bases. This CDR3 is built from 15 residues. The source is an adult in good health. The sample here was peripheral blood, taken on day 0 of AZD1222 vaccination. The gene calls are TRBV10-3 and TRBJ2-5, with 15 positions matching TRBD2. The CDR3 sequence is CASWGLAGGQETQYF. In nucleotides, the CDR3 is TGTGCCTCTTGGGGACTAGCGGGGGGACAAGAGACCCAGTACTTC.